This T cell receptor (beta chain) originates from a study of regulatory T cells in long-lasting Graves disease. Sample time point: newly diagnosed GD, antithyroid drugs for less than 3 months. PBMCs provided the RNA from which the TCR library was made. V was clipped by 2 bases and J by 8 bases; unmatched bases: 8. In germline, CDR1 is MDHEN, CDR2 SYDVKM. This CDR3 is built from 14 residues. Sequencing libraries for TCR beta were prepared with iRepertoire HTBI primers and Arm-PCR of CDR3 regions. A single record per CDR3 protein comes from TCRdb applying MiXCR to the multiplex PCR reads. The sample comprises 400,000 to 500,000 distinct CDR3 sequences, less than 15% of which are singletons, and approximately 17% rests with the top ten. Another study also made use of these data, one on T cells in Graves' hyperthyroidism and ophthalmopathy.

This receptor was taken from a woman aged 45 to 65 with Graves disease. The chain couples TRBV28 to TRBJ2-5; 7 nucleotides line up with TRBD2. The specimen comprised peripheral blood mononuclear cells (PBMCs), sampled at new diagnosis, from a patient treated with antithyroid drugs. CDR3 DNA: TGTGCCAGCAGTTTAATAGCGGGCCAAGGAACCCAGTACTTC. This sequence encodes CASSLIAGQGTQYF.